This T cell receptor beta chain was sequenced in a study of blood T cell repertoires in COVID-19 (dated by TCRdb to the early 2020s). Background on the whole study: Samples from collaborators originated in the United States, Italy and Spain and spanned both the acute and convalescent phases of COVID-19. A freely available public database, intended as a resource for researchers studying the immune response to SARS-CoV-2, is where the repertoires were released. The dataset comprised deeply sampled blood TCRbeta repertoires from subjects exposed to, actively infected with, or recovered from COVID-19. Where available, HLA class I and class II types were obtained from metadata supplied by the sample provider rather than from assay-based typing. The sample metadata nearly always contained a de-identified subject ID, COVID-19 status, age in years and sex. The material from the prospective study consisted of cDNA or gDNA derived from T cells, B-cell-depleted T cells, or PBMCs. The samples were drawn from the first 160 participants of the ongoing ImmuneRACE study and from 1,200 or so subjects provided by 6 global collaborators. Results and caveats for the whole study, not just this receptor: How much clinical and demographic metadata was included differed by source and by participant, and the metadata was provided uncurated.

TCRbeta CDR3 regions were amplified from genomic DNA by means of the immunoSEQ Assay, a bias-controlled multiplex PCR. Under the source paper's analysis protocol: Nucleated cell counts per sample were estimated from amplification of reference gene primers within the assay. To quantify the absolute abundance of each unique TCRbeta CDR3 rearrangement, sequence reads were collapsed and filtered. For each sample, productive Simpson clonality was calculated as the square root of Simpson's diversity index across productive rearrangements. This is the immuneACCESS table as TCRdb keeps it, with only in-frame sequences that have V and J called. A part of the clones is gone; compared with another copy, unresolved V genes explain less than half, and the rest is unexplained. That table furnishes V, J and clone size, whereas the DNA furnished D and trimming. The sample has over 100,000 clones on record, just under 90% of them singletons. The ten largest make up about 1% of the sample.

This clone was counted once. Its antigen specificity is not known. No clone much larger than this one lies a single base away; base qualities are absent. The CDR3 runs 13 amino acids, cysteine and phenylalanine included. Of all the DNA, just the CDR3 is kept, 39 bases in frame from base 1. CDR1 MNHEY and CDR2 SVGAGI are derived from the germline V gene. V is pared back by 5 bases and J by 4 bases, with 8 bases lying between the germline termini. The collaborating institutions used their own protocols to collect whole blood in K2EDTA tubes. For TCRbeta analysis, collaborators shipped samples as frozen whole blood, isolated PBMCs, or DNA extracted from either of those sample types.

This clonotype originated in a human donor in a cohort sampled during active COVID-19. Specimen: peripheral blood. The receptor chain draws on TRBV6-5 and TRBJ2-2; there is no confident call for the D gene. The CDR3 protein is CASSTVVTGELFF. The nucleotides are TGTGCCAGCAGTACGGTAGTCACCGGGGAGCTGTTTTTT.